These T cell receptor beta chains were read from a single sample in a study of blood T cells in healthy people across ages. In TCRdb, the 5' RACE reads were re-called with MiXCR into one record per CDR3 protein. The table includes hundreds of thousands of distinct CDR3 sequences, roughly three fifths detected once. Sequencing input: blood. The receptors come from a middle-aged man in good health. The CDR3 runs from the conserved cysteine through the conserved F or W. The order of the fields is clone size, D gene, J gene, V gene, CDR3 length, CDR3 DNA, CDR3 protein. D genes are given only for firm matches. Clone sizes are given selectively: once, few, many, or a class where the clone is expanded.

>few|TRBD2|TRBJ2-5|TRBV28|17
TGTGCCAGCAGTTTGGGGGGACTAGCGGTGAATGAAGAGACCCAGTACTTC
CASSLGGLAVNEETQYF
>many|TRBD1|TRBJ1-6|TRBV20-1|14
TGCAGTGCTCGCCTGGGGACAGAAAATTCACCCCTCCACTTT
CSARLGTENSPLHF
>-|TRBD2|TRBJ2-1|TRBV14|17
TGTGCCAGCAGCCCGCCCCTAGGGCGGGGGAACTACAATGAGCAGTTCTTC
CASSPPLGRGNYNEQFF
>few|TRBD2|TRBJ2-5|TRBV5-1|18
TGCGCCAGCAGACACGGACTAGCGGGAGAGGGGTGGCAAGAGACCCAGTACTTC
CASRHGLAGEGWQETQYF
>-|-|TRBJ2-5|TRBV24-1|15
TGTGCCACCAGTGCCCAGTATGGGGGCCAAGAGACCCAGTACTTC
CATSAQYGGQETQYF
>-|-|TRBJ2-7|TRBV13|12
TGTGCCAGCAGCCAGAAACCCGACGAGCAGTACTTC
CASSQKPDEQYF
>few|-|TRBJ2-6|TRBV21-1|18
TGTGCCAGCAGCAGAGATGAGCGGGGAATCTCTGGGGCCAACGTCCTGACTTTC
CASSRDERGISGANVLTF
>-|TRBD1|TRBJ2-5|TRBV7-9|18
TGTGCCAGCAGCTCCATTAGTGTGTCGGACAGGAGGCAAGAGACCCAGTACTTC
CASSSISVSDRRQETQYF
>-|TRBD2|TRBJ2-1|TRBV28|16
TGTGCCAGCAGTTTAGATAGCGGGGGCCGCTACAATGAGCAGTTCTTC
CASSLDSGGRYNEQFF
>once|-|TRBJ1-1|TRBV27|13
TGTGCCAGCAGTACCCTCGGGACGGTTGAAGCTTTCTTT
CASSTLGTVEAFF
>-|-|TRBJ1-4|TRBV25-1|18
TGTGCCAGCAGTGATCCAAGACCGGGCCGCGCGTCGAATGAAAAACTGTTTTTT
CASSDPRPGRASNEKLFF
>-|TRBD1|TRBJ2-5|TRBV10-3|14
TGTGCCATTGGACTGACAGGGGGTTACGAGACCCAGTACTTC
CAIGLTGGYETQYF
>-|-|TRBJ2-6|TRBV7-8|15
TGTGCCAGCAGCTCCAAAGCATTTGGGGCCAACGTCCTGACTTTC
CASSSKAFGANVLTF
>few|-|TRBJ2-7|TRBV29-1|14
TGCAGCGTTGAAATTGGGACTTCGACCTACGAGCAGTACTTC
CSVEIGTSTYEQYF
>few|-|TRBJ1-5|TRBV20-1|15
TGCAGTGCTAGGGCAGGGGTGGGAAGCAATCAGCCCCAGCATTTT
CSARAGVGSNQPQHF
>-|-|TRBJ2-3|TRBV6-2/TRBV6-3|11
TGTGCCAGCGAAAACACAGATACGCTGTATTTT
CASENTDTLYF
>-|TRBD1|TRBJ2-2|TRBV29-1|16
TGCAGCGTTGAACGACTTGGGACAGGGAACACCGGGGAGCTGTTTTTT
CSVERLGTGNTGELFF
>-|-|TRBJ2-5|TRBV19|14
TGTGCCAGTAGTCCTACGTGGGTTCAAGAGACCCAGTACTTC
CASSPTWVQETQYF
>-|-|TRBJ1-1|TRBV20-1|13
TGCAGTGCTGTTAGGGGGGTTAGCACTGAAGCTTTCTTT
CSAVRGVSTEAFF
>once|-|TRBJ1-2|TRBV12-3/TRBV12-4|13
TGTGCCAGCAGCCGAGGAGAATACTATGGCTACACCTTC
CASSRGEYYGYTF